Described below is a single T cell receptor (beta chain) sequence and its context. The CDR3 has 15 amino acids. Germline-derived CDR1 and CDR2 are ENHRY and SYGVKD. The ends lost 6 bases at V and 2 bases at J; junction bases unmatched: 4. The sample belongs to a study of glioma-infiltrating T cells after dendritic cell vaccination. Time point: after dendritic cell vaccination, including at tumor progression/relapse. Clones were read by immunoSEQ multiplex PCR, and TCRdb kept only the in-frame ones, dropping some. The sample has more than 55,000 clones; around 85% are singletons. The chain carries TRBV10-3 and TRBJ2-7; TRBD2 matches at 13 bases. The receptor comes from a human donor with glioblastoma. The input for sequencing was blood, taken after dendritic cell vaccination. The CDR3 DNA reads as TGTGCCATCAGCACTAGCGGGGGGGCCGCCTACGAGCAGTACTTC. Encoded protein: CAISTSGGAAYEQYF.